This T cell receptor (beta chain) was sequenced in a study of blood T cell repertoires in COVID-19. Generated by immunoSEQ multiplex PCR, the TCRdb table keeps only in-frame clones and is missing some. This table has a few hundred thousand clones, roughly 87% appearing once. The trim removed 4 bases at V and 3 bases at J, leaving 11 bases unmatched. This CDR3 has 17 residues. Looked up from germline, CDR1 is LGHDT and CDR2 is YNNKEL (reference sequence). The sequenced sample was peripheral blood. The TCR originated in a woman between 18 and 29 years old who had recovered from COVID-19. The chain recombines TRBV3-1 (or the pseudogene TRBV3-2) with TRBJ2-1; TRBD2 aligns across 8 bases. CDR3 amino acids: CASSLGGAGGLYNEQFF. Here the CDR3 DNA reads TGTGCCAGCAGCCTGGGGGGTGCGGGAGGCCTCTACAATGAGCAGTTCTTC.